This T cell receptor beta chain was sequenced in a study of blood T cell repertoires in COVID-19. This clone showed up just once. Using immunoSEQ multiplex PCR, the repertoire was profiled, and TCRdb retains in-frame clones only, with some absent. The table records hundreds of thousands of clones, approximately 86% of them present only once. V lost 1 base to trimming and J lost 1 base; unmatched junction nucleotides: 6. The germline V gene encodes CDR1 SGHVS and CDR2 FQNEAQ. The CDR3 totals 16 residues. The receptor comes from a human donor in a cohort sampled during active COVID-19. Sequenced sample: peripheral blood. V usage is TRBV7-8 and J usage is TRBJ1-1, with 7 bases that match TRBD1. The DNA for the CDR3 is TGTGCCAGCAGCTTAGAGAGGTGGACAGGGAACACTGAAGCTTTCTTT. Translated: CASSLERWTGNTEAFF.